The 20 T cell receptor beta chains below all came from one sample that was sequenced in a study of T cell changes during pregnancy in multiple sclerosis (dated by TCRdb to between 2018 and 2021). Library method: the immunoSEQ multiplex PCR assay. Not all clones reach the TCRdb copy of this immuneACCESS table, which keeps in-frame sequences only. Checked studies attribute under half of the gap to unresolved V genes and leave the rest unexplained. The sample data list roughly 100,000 clones, and about 89% of these were observed just once. The ten largest clones capture 1.6% of the sample. The sample was peripheral blood, taken before pregnancy. These receptors were obtained from a female donor with multiple sclerosis, enrolled in a pregnancy study.

The chain links TRBV7-2 to TRBJ1-1, with no clear D. CDR1 and CDR2 (germline): SGHTA, FQGNSA. V lost 1 base and J lost 0, with 3 bases in between. The CDR3 runs 13 residues. CDR3 loop: CASSLDMNTEAFF. DNA of the CDR3: TGTGCCAGCAGCTTAGACATGAACACTGAAGCTTTCTTT.

V and J are TRBV6-6 and TRBJ2-7, with 11 nucleotides matching TRBD2. Germline V gene sequence: CDR1 MNHNY, CDR2 SVGAGI (reference sequence). The CDR3 spans 15 residues. The junction had 7 bases not matched to a gene; V was cut back by 7 bases and J by 2 bases. In DNA form, the CDR3 reads TGTGCCAGCAATACCGGGACTAGCGGTACCTACGAGCAGTACTTC. Protein product: CASNTGTSGTYEQYF.

The chain is built from TRBV15 and TRBJ2-1, with TRBD2 as a possible D gene (6 bases). The ends were cut back, 0 bases at V and 7 bases at J, with 10 bases in the middle. Germline CDR1 and CDR2: LNHNV and YYDKDF (reference sequence). The length of the CDR3 is 14 residues. CDR3 sequence reads: CATSRDRDWNEQFF. CDR3 bases: TGTGCCACCAGCAGAGATCGGGACTGGAATGAGCAGTTCTTC.

V gene TRBV9 combines with J gene TRBJ1-2, with 8 bases matching TRBD1. J lost 3 bases, V lost 3 bases, and 4 bases had no gene match. This CDR3 spans 14 amino acids. Germline V gene data show CDR1 as SGDLS and CDR2 as YYNGEE. The CDR3 DNA is TGTGCCAGCAGCGGCCAGGGGGCCTACTATGGCTACACCTTC. Its translation: CASSGQGAYYGYTF.

This chain uses TRBV5-8 with TRBJ2-3, with TRBD1 identical over 9 bases. V lost 4 bases to trimming and J lost 1 base; unmatched junction nucleotides: 4. Germline V CDR1 and CDR2: SGHTS, YDEGEE. This CDR3 contains 15 residues. The CDR3 DNA reads as TGTGCCAGCAGCCCGGGACAGGGAGGCACAGATACGCAGTATTTT. Protein product: CASSPGQGGTDTQYF. Full variable domain (outside the CDR3, taken from reference TRBV5-8 and TRBJ2-3): EAGVTQSPTHLIKTRGQQATLRCSPISGHTSVYWYQQALGLGLQFLLWYDEGEERNRGNFPPRFSGRQFPNYSSELNVNALELEDSALYLCASSPGQGGTDTQYFGPGTRLTVL.

The chain is built from TRBV11-3 and TRBJ2-5, with 8 nucleotides matching TRBD1. Germline lookup yields CDR1 SGHNT and CDR2 YENEEA. The CDR3 consists of 15 residues. The J segment lost 0 bases and the V segment lost 5 bases, leaving 5 bases of the junction unmatched. The CDR3 region is CASSTRQGYQETQYF. The CDR3 DNA follows: TGTGCCAGCAGCACGAGACAGGGGTACCAAGAGACCCAGTACTTC.

J is TRBJ2-7 and V is TRBV28; 12 bases agree with TRBD2. V trimming: 3 bases; J trimming: 4 bases; junction bases outside the gene matches: 4. Germline V lookup: CDR1 MDHEN, CDR2 SYDVKM. This CDR3 has 15 amino acids. The CDR3 nucleotides are TGTGCCAGCAGTTTCGGACTAGCGGGGAGATACGAGCAGTACTTC. Its translation is CASSFGLAGRYEQYF.

This chain uses TRBV4-1 with TRBJ2-7, with 10 positions matching TRBD1. Germline lookup yields CDR1 MGHRA and CDR2 YSYEKL. V shed 4 bases, J shed 4 bases, and the junction held 7 bases outside the gene matches. The CDR3 totals 15 residues. The CDR3 protein is CASSLLTGGLYEQYF. CDR3 in DNA: TGCGCCAGCAGCCTCCTGACAGGGGGCCTGTACGAGCAGTACTTC.

In nucleotides, the CDR3 is TGTGCCAGCAGTGCTACAGCGGACAGCGGGGAGCTGTTTTTT. Translating gives CASSATADSGELFF. The chain has TRBV6-4 and TRBJ2-2; weak D call: TRBD1 (6 bases). This CDR3 is 14 amino acids long. V lost 4 bases and J 7 bases, leaving 13 bases between the germline ends. Per germline, CDR1 MRHNA and CDR2 SNTAGT.

V gene TRBV11-3 combines with J gene TRBJ2-5, with D uncertain. The CDR3 length is 12 residues. The germline V gene encodes CDR1 SGHNT and CDR2 YENEEA. V lost 1 base to trimming and J lost 7 bases, with 7 bases between them. The CDR3 loop reads CASSLGARTQYF. In nucleotides, the CDR3 is TGTGCCAGCAGCTTAGGGGCCCGGACCCAGTACTTC.

The chain carries TRBV5-4 and TRBJ2-2, with a tentative D call TRBD1 (6 bases). V was pared by 4 bases and J by 0 bases, with 10 bases between. CDR1 SGHNT and CDR2 YYREEE come from the germline V gene (reference sequence). The CDR3 loop spans 15 amino acids. CDR3 nucleotide sequence: TGTGCCAGCAGCGTAACAGGGCCGAACACCGGGGAGCTGTTTTTT. This codes for CASSVTGPNTGELFF.

In this sample, this clone turned up a few times. The chain is built from TRBV7-3 and TRBJ2-1, with D possibly being TRBD2 (5 bases). The germline gives CDR1 SGHTA, CDR2 FQGTGA. The CDR3 is 17 amino acids. The V gene lost 2 bases and the J gene lost 8 bases, with 22 bases spanning the gap. The CDR3 here is CASSLGGGLTLDDEQFF. DNA for the CDR3: TGTGCCAGCAGCTTAGGAGGCGGGTTGACACTCGACGATGAGCAGTTCTTC.

This rearrangement joins TRBV5-1 to TRBJ1-2, with D perhaps TRBD1 (5 bases). The germline CDR1 and CDR2 sequences are SGHRS and YFSETQ. V lost 4 bases, J lost 4 bases, and 11 bases lay in between. The CDR3 covers 13 residues. DNA for the CDR3: TGCGCCAGCAGCGGCGGGACGGTCTATGGCTACACCTTC. Amino acids: CASSGGTVYGYTF.

The chain has TRBV29-1 and TRBJ2-3, with a weak D call TRBD1 (6 bases). The CDR3 extends over 14 amino acids. Trimming stripped 7 bases from V and 2 bases from J, with 16 bases between. Per the germline V gene, CDR1 is SQVTM and CDR2 is ANQGSEA. The CDR3 spells CSGERGGLTDTQYF. CDR3 DNA sequence: TGCAGCGGGGAGAGAGGGGGTCTCACAGATACGCAGTATTTT.

The V and J genes are TRBV18 and TRBJ2-5, with D possibly matching TRBD1 (6 bases). This CDR3 comprises 13 residues. Germline assignment: CDR1 KGHSH and CDR2 LQKENI. With 4 bases removed from V and 7 bases from J, the gap between germline ends came to 13 bases. DNA of the CDR3: TGTGCCAGCTCACTTGGGACATCAAGGACCCAGTACTTC. Translation gives CASSLGTSRTQYF.

The rearrangement links TRBV7-3 to TRBJ2-1, with TRBD1 matching over 7 bases. J lost 6 bases, V lost 5 bases, and 7 bases had no gene match. Germline CDR1 SGHTA, CDR2 FQGTGA. The CDR3 is 14 residues long. In DNA form, the CDR3 reads TGTGCCAGCAGCGGGACGGGACAGATCAATGAGCAGTTCTTC. Translation: CASSGTGQINEQFF.

This chain uses TRBV7-2 with TRBJ2-1, with 11 positions matching TRBD2. The CDR3 sequence is 15 residues long. The J segment lost 10 bases and the V segment lost 5 bases, leaving 10 bases of the junction unmatched. The germline V gene has CDR1 SGHTA and CDR2 FQGNSA. CDR3 sequence: CASSPLSGGAGEQFF. The DNA for the CDR3 is TGTGCCAGCAGCCCCCTTAGCGGGGGGGCCGGGGAGCAGTTCTTC.

The chain joins TRBV7-9 to TRBJ2-7; 10 nucleotides line up with TRBD2. V gave up 1 base and J gave up 1 base; unmatched junction bases: 4. The CDR3 is 16 amino acids. CDR1 is SEHNR, CDR2 FQNEAQ, per germline (reference sequence). The CDR3 bases are TGTGCCAGCAGCTTAGTCGGACTAGCGGAGTCCTACGAGCAGTACTTC. Translation: CASSLVGLAESYEQYF.

The V and J genes are TRBV30 and TRBJ1-1; D is ambiguous. Germline CDR1 GTSNPN, CDR2 SVGIG (reference sequence). The CDR3 covers 13 residues. V lost 0 bases and J 2 bases, leaving 7 bases between the germline ends. This chain's CDR3 is CAWSVGRNTEAFF. In DNA, the CDR3 is TGTGCCTGGAGTGTGGGCAGAAACACTGAAGCTTTCTTT.

The V and J genes are TRBV27 and TRBJ1-5; perhaps TRBD1 as D (6 bases). V lost 4 bases to trimming and J lost 11 bases, with 24 bases between them. This CDR3 spans 16 amino acids. Per the germline V gene, CDR1 is MNHEY and CDR2 is SMNVEV (reference sequence). CDR3 sequence: CASSWSPTGPEMTQHF. CDR3 bases: TGTGCCAGCAGTTGGTCCCCTACAGGGCCTGAGATGACCCAGCATTTT.